This TCR beta chain comes out of a study of memory CD4+ T cells and cytomegalovirus serostatus. Whole-study findings and limits: Suggested: most of the CMV-linked TCR signature lies in CD4+ memory cells.

Germline values: CDR1 SNHLY, CDR2 FYNNEI. CDR3 length equals 12 residues. Between the trimmed V and J ends, which lost 7 bases and 9 bases, there was a span of 13 bases. The repertoire was sequenced with immunoSEQ multiplex PCR; TCRdb's copy has only in-frame clones and lacks some. This table holds 75,000 to 95,000 clones, approximately 84% found once. With regard to this clone: Its antigen remains unknown.

The sort gate was single viable CD3+CD4+CD8-CD45RO+ cells for memory CD4+ T cells. CD4+ T cells were isolated by positive magnetic selection. The rearrangement uses TRBV2 and TRBJ1-5, with D unclear. Sequenced: memory CD4+ T cells from blood. The TCR sequence derives from an adult in good health and CMV-seronegative. CDR3 DNA sequence: TGTGCCAGCAAACTGGGGTCAGGGCCCCAGCATTTT. It specifies CASKLGSGPQHF.